This T cell receptor (beta chain) is drawn from a study of T cells expressing NK-cell markers. The CDR3 has 15 residues. Germline V gene lookup returns CDR1 DFQATT and CDR2 SNEGSKA (reference sequence). TCRdb re-called the 5' RACE reads and catalogs CDR3 proteins one per entry, DNA excluded. The sample has approximately 110,000 distinct CDR3 sequences. The clonotype originates from a woman aged 18 to 75 in good health. The genes are TRBV20-1 and TRBJ2-5; TCRdb indicates TRBD1, and absent DNA this call remains unverified. The sequenced material came from blood T cells: a sorted CD56 or NKG2C T cell subset, CD4+ or CD8+ T cells, or bulk PBMC T cells (not recorded which). CDR3 amino acids: CSAFGAPGGGETQYF.